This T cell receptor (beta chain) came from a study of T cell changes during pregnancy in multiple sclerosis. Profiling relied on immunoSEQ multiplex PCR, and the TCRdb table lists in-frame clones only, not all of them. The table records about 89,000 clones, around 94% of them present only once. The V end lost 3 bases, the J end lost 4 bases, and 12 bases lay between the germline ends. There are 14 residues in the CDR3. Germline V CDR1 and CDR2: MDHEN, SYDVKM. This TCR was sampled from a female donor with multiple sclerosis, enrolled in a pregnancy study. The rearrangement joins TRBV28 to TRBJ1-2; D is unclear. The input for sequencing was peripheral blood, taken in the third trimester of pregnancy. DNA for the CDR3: TGTGCCAGCAGTTTGGGAGATACATTCTATGGCTACACCTTC. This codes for CASSLGDTFYGYTF.